The clone carrying this T cell receptor beta chain was observed at least ten times. What it binds is unknown. RNA transcripts provided the source from which TCR beta CDR3 regions were amplified. Initially, a first-round RT-PCR of the TCR CDR3 employed the HTBI primer set. TCRdb analysed the multiplex PCR reads with MiXCR anew, one entry per CDR3 protein. The sample holds 690,000 or so distinct CDR3 sequences, approximately 18% seen once. The data stem from a study of T cells in Graves' hyperthyroidism and ophthalmopathy. Overall study: Peripheral blood specimens were obtained at initial diagnosis, prior to any treatment. Study-wide results and caveats: Ophthalmopathy was separated from stable hyperthyroidism by a 13 V-J model. Most thyroid clonotypes that were expanded above 0.001 also turned up in blood.

Clinical symptoms, serum thyroxine, TRAb, thyroid ultrasound and orbital computed tomography established diagnosis. The ends were cut back, 5 bases at V and 4 bases at J, with 14 bases in the middle. The CDR3 contains 13 residues. Per germline, CDR1 DFQATT and CDR2 SNEGSKA (reference sequence). Material for sequencing was blood. The gene calls are TRBV20-1 and TRBJ2-5; TRBD1 might be the D (6 bases). This sequence originates from a woman aged 45 to 65 with Graves' hyperthyroidism that later progressed to Graves' ophthalmopathy. The CDR3 DNA sequence: TGCAGTGCTCACAGGGTAAAAAGAGAGACCCAGTACTTC. Translated: CSAHRVKRETQYF.